Detailed here is one T cell receptor (beta chain). Its specificity is unknown. V gave up 2 bases and J gave up 0 bases, with 14 bases separating them. Germline V lookup: CDR1 LNHDA, CDR2 SQIVND (reference sequence). This CDR3 is built from 16 residues. The intended depth for sequencing was 1 in 200,000 to 1 in 1 million T cells. Generated by immunoSEQ multiplex PCR, the TCRdb table keeps only in-frame clones and is missing some. The sample consists of some 200,000 clones, 75% to 85% of them appearing once. This record comes from a study of cytotoxic CD8 clonotypes in ibrutinib-treated CLL. Background on the study: Response was recorded as partial in 25 or so patients and complete in 2; at median roughly 62 months, roughly 14 remained remitted and approximately 12 had progressed. Collecting the response samples happened after a median about twelve months of treatment, with a range of 6 to 36. Findings and caveats of the study: The public clonotypes identified were infrequent and showed contraction or stability on treatment.

This material consisted of PBMCs, taken after 12 months of ibrutinib treatment. The V call is TRBV19, the J call TRBJ2-7; D perhaps matches TRBD1 (5 bases). This receptor was taken from a human donor with chronic lymphocytic leukemia. The CDR3 DNA is TGTGCCAGTAGTATAAAAGGGGCTGTGAGCTCCTACGAGCAGTACTTC. This translates into CASSIKGAVSSYEQYF.